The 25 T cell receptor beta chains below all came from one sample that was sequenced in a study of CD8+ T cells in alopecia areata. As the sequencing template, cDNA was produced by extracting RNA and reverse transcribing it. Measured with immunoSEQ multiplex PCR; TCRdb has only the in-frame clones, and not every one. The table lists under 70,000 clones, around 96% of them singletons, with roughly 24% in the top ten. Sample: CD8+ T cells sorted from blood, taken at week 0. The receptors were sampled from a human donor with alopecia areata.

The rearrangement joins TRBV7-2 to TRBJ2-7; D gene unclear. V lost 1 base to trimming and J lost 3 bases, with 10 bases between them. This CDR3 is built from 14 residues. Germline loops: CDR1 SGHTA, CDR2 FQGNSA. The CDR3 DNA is TGTGCCAGCAGCTTAGGGCAGGAAAGCTACGAGCAGTACTTC. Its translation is CASSLGQESYEQYF.

Written as DNA, the CDR3 is TGCAGCGTTGGGTTGGAAAATGAGCAGTTCTTC. Translation: CSVGLENEQFF. This chain connects TRBV29-1 to TRBJ2-1; D remains ambiguous. The germline V gene encodes CDR1 SQVTM and CDR2 ANQGSEA. V gave up 4 bases and J gave up 7 bases, with 8 bases separating them. The CDR3 sequence is 11 residues long.

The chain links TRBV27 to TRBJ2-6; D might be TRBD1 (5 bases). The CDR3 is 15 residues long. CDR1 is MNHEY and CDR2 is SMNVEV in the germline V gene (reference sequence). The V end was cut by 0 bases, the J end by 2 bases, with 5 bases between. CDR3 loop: CASSLSGAGANVLTF. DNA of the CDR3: TGTGCCAGCAGTTTATCAGGGGCTGGGGCCAACGTCCTGACTTTC.

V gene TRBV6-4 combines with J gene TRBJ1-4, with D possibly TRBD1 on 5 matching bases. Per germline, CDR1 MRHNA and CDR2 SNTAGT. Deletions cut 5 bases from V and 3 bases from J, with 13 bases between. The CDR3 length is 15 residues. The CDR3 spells CASSIREGPNEKLFF. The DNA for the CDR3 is TGTGCCAGCAGTATCCGGGAGGGACCTAATGAAAAACTGTTTTTT.

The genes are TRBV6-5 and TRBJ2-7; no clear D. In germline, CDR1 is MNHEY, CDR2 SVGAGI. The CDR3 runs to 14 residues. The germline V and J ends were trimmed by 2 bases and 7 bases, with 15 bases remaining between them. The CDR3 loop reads CASSYLPAVGEQYF. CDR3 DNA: TGTGCCAGCAGTTACCTTCCGGCGGTGGGAGAGCAGTACTTC.

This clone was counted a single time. CDR3 bases: TGCGCCAGCAGCTTACGGGATAATGAAAAACTGTTTTTT. Translating it yields CASSLRDNEKLFF. The gene calls are TRBV5-1 and TRBJ1-4, with no clear D. Germline values: CDR1 SGHRS, CDR2 YFSETQ. Trimming pared 2 bases from V and 4 bases from J, leaving 6 bases between. There are 13 residues in the CDR3.

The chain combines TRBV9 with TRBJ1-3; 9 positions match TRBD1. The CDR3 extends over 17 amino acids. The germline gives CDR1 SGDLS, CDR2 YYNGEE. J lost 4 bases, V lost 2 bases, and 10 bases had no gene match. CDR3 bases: TGTGCCAGCAGCGTTGGATTACAGGGGGCTCACGGAAACACCATATATTTT. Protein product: CASSVGLQGAHGNTIYF.

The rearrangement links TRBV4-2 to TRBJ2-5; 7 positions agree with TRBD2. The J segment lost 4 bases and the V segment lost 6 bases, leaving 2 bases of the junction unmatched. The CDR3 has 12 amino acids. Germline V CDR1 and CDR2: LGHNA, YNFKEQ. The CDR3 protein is CASRGGRETQYF. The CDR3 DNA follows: TGTGCCAGCAGGGGGGGGAGAGAGACCCAGTACTTC.

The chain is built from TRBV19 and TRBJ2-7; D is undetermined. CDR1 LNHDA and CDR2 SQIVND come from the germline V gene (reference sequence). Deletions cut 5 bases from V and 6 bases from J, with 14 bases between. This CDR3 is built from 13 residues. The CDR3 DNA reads TGTGCCAGTAGTCCCTGGACGGCCAGCGAGCAGTACTTC. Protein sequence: CASSPWTASEQYF.

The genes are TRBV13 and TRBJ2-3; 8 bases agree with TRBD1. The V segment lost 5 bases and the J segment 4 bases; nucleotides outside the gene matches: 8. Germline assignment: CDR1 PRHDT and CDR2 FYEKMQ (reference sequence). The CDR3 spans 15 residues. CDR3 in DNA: TGTGCCAGCAGCACCCGGACAGGGACCGCAGATACGCAGTATTTT. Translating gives CASSTRTGTADTQYF.

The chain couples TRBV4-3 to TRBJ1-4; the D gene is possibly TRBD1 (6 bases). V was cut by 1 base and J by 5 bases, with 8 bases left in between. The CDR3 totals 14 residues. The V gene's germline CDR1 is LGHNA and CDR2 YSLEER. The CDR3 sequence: CASSQGTGNEKLFF. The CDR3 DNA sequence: TGCGCCAGCAGCCAAGGAACAGGGAATGAAAAACTGTTTTTT.

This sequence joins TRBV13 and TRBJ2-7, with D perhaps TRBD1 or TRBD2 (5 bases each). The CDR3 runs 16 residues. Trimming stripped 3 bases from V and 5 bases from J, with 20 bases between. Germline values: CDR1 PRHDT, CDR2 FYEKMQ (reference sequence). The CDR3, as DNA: TGTGCCAGCAGCTTTGTATTCGGGACGGCTAGCCACGAGCAGTACTTC. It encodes CASSFVFGTASHEQYF.

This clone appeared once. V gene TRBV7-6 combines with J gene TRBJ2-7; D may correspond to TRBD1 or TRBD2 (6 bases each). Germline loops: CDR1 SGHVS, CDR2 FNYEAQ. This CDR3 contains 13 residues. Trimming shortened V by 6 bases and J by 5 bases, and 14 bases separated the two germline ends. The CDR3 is CASSWGAEDEQYF. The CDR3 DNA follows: TGTGCCAGCAGTTGGGGGGCCGAGGACGAGCAGTACTTC.

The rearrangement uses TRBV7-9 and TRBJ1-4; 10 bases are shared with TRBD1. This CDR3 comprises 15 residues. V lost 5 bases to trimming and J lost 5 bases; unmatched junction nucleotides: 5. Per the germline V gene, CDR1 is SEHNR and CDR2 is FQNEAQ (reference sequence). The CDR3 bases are TGTGCCAGCAGCCCAAGGGACAGGGGAAATGAAAAACTGTTTTTT. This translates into CASSPRDRGNEKLFF.

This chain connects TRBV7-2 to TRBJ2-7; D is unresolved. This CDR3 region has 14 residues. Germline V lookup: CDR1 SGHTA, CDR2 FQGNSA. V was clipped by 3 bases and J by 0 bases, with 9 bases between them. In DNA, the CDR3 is TGTGCCAGCAGCTTTGGGGATTACTCCTACGAGCAGTACTTC. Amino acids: CASSFGDYSYEQYF.

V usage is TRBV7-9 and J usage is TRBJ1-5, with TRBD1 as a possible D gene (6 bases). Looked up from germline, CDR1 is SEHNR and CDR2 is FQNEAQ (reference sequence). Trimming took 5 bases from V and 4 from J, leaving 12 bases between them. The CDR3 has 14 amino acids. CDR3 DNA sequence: TGTGCCAGCAGCCTTGGGGGGCCGAATCAGCCCCAGCATTTT. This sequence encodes CASSLGGPNQPQHF.

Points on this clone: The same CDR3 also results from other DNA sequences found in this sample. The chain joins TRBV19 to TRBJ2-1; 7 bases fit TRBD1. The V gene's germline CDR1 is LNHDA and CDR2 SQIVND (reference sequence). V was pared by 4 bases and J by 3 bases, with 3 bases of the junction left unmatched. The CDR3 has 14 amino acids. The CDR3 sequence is CASSKGGDYNEQFF. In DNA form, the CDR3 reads TGTGCCAGTAGTAAAGGGGGCGACTACAATGAGCAGTTCTTC.

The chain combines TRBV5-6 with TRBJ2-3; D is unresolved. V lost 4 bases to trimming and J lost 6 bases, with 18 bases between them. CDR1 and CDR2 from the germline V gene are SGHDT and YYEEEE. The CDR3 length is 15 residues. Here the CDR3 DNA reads TGTGCCAGCAGCGCACCGGTAGTTGGCGTGGATACGCAGTATTTT. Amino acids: CASSAPVVGVDTQYF.

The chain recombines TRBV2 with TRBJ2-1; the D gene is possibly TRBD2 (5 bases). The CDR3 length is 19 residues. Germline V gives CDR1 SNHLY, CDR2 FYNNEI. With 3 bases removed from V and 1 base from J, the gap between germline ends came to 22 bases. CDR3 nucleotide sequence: TGTGCCAGCAGTGATCTTGGCAGGCGTAGCGAGAGGTCCTACAATGAGCAGTTCTTC. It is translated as CASSDLGRRSERSYNEQFF.

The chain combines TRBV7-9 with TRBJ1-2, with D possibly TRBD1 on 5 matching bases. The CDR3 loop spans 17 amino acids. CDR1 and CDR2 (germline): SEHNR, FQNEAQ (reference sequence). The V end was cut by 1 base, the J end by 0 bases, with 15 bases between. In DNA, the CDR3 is TGTGCCAGCAGCTTAGGATCCTCAGGGACCTCTAACTATGGCTACACCTTC. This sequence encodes CASSLGSSGTSNYGYTF.

The CDR3 loop is CASSLLLAGAPDTQYF. The DNA for the CDR3 is TGTGCCAGCAGTTTGTTGCTAGCGGGGGCTCCAGATACGCAGTATTTT. The chain employs TRBV28 and TRBJ2-3; 10 positions match TRBD2. This CDR3 region has 16 residues. After removal of 3 bases from V and 4 bases from J, the junction contained 7 bases not matched to a gene. Per germline, CDR1 MDHEN and CDR2 SYDVKM.

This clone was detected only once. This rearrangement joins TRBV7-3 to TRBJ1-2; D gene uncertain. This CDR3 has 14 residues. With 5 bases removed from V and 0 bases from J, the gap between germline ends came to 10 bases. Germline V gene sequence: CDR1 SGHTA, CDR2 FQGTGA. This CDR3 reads CASSDTYANYGYTF. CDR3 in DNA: TGTGCCAGCAGCGACACGTACGCTAACTATGGCTACACCTTC.

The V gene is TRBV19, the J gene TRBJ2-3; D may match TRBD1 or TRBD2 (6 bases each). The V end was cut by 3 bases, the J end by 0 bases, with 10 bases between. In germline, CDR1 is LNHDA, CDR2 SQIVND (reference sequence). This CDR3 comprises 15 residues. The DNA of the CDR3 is TGTGCCAGTAGTATTTGGGGGGCTAGCACAGATACGCAGTATTTT. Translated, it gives CASSIWGASTDTQYF.

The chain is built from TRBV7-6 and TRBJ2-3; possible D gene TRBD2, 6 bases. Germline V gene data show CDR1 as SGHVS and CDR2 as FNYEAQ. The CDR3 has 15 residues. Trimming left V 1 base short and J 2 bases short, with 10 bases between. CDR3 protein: CASSLEAGNTDTQYF. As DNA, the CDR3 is TGTGCCAGCAGCTTAGAAGCGGGCAACACAGATACGCAGTATTTT.

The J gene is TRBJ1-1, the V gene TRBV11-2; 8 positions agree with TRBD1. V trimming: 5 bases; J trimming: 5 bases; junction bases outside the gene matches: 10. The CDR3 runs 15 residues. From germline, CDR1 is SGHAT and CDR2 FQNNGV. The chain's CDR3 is CASSPRTGMGTEAFF. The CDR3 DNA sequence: TGTGCCAGCAGCCCGCGGACAGGGATGGGGACTGAAGCTTTCTTT.